This TCR beta chain was captured by sequencing in a study of T cells in localized non-small cell lung cancer (TCRdb year 2020). A note on the overall study: The study analyzed T cell repertoires of 200 to 250 early-stage NSCLC patients, comparing tumors and uninvolved tumor-adjacent lungs. The cohort comprised 236 treatment-naïve NSCLC patients with resected, localized lung tumors. A mean age of about 66 years was recorded for the NSCLC patients, of whom 129 were male and about a hundred were female. General conclusions and limits of the study: The highest T cell clonality was observed in uninvolved tumor-adjacent lung, where clonality exceeded that of tumor, suggesting that antigenic responses were more focused in uninvolved tumor-adjacent lung. A median of approximately 50 of the top 100 tumor clones turned up in the paired uninvolved adjacent lung, and 25 to 30 of those clones also ranked among the top 100 of that same adjacent lung. Longer overall survival was associated with higher T cell density in blood, whereas shorter survival was associated with higher clonality in adjacent lung. Because multi-region sequencing of the tumors was not done, intratumor heterogeneity could not be ruled out. Because of the exploratory design, TCR variables were selected using unadjusted p-values without false-discovery rate correction.

The immunoSEQ Assay was used to sequence TCR beta CDR3 regions from DNA. Per the original workflow: T cell density was computed as TCR beta template counts normalized to usable DNA estimated by amplifying housekeeping genes. The preseqR package was used to estimate richness by extrapolating to 400,000 templates for PBMC samples and to 120,000 templates for tissue samples. Clonality was defined as one minus Pielou's evenness. Tissue-enriched TCRs were identified by differential abundance testing using productive amino-acid clonotypes, minimum total count 5 and alpha 0.1. The Jaccard Index and the Morisita Overlap Index were used to measure repertoire overlap between compartments. GLIPH grouped TCR beta CDR3s together with public tetramer-defined viral CDR3s, and a viral motif had to include at least three viral sequences and show V-gene enrichment. Entries here come from immuneACCESS through TCRdb and include only in-frame sequences with V and J called. Some clones fail to appear in such tables; in the studies checked, an unresolved V gene covers under half of the shortfall, and the cause of the remainder is unknown. D and trimming were read from the DNA, whereas the V and J calls and clone size are those reported in that table. The sample table contains around 25,000 clones; only one count was recorded for around 90% of them. The ten biggest clones cover 22% of the sample.

For this clone: The antigen it recognizes is unknown. Base quality data are lacking; no much larger clone is found one base away.

At diagnosis, peripheral blood, uninvolved tumor-adjacent lung and tumor were collected and stored as a combination of fresh-frozen and FFPE material. For TCR repertoire profiling, the blood samples were analyzed as peripheral blood mononuclear cells. Between the V and J ends, shortened by 1 base and 5 bases respectively, the junction contains 9 bases. From a lookup of the germline V gene (reference sequence), CDR1 and CDR2 are LNHNV and YYDKDF. Measured from the cysteine to the phenylalanine, the CDR3 is 14 residues long. Only the CDR3 part of the read is kept: 42 bases, read in frame from the first base.

The chain is made from TRBV15 and TRBJ2-1; 5 matching bases give a weak D call of TRBD1. The sequence derives from a man aged 35-75 years with stage I squamous cell lung carcinoma. Sequenced here: peripheral blood, sampled before any cancer treatment. The DNA reads TGTGCCACCAGCAGAGTGGGCAGGGACAATGAGCAGTTCTTC. It translates as CATSRVGRDNEQFF.